One and the same sample provided the 18 T cell receptor beta chains below, sequenced in a study of blood T cell repertoires in COVID-19. Produced via immunoSEQ multiplex PCR; TCRdb's table is partial and in-frame only. The repertoire holds 150,000 to 200,000 clones, with 80% to 90% as singletons. The sequenced sample was PBMCs or T cells enriched from blood (not recorded which). Source of these receptors: a woman aged 35 to 49 with acute COVID-19.

The rearrangement joins TRBV19 to TRBJ2-3; D not resolved. Germline V gives CDR1 LNHDA, CDR2 SQIVND (reference sequence). The CDR3 is 16 amino acids. V lost 1 base, J lost 3 bases, and 14 bases lay in between. The CDR3 reads CASSIGPDRVTDTQYF. CDR3 nucleotide sequence: TGTGCCAGTAGTATAGGCCCCGACCGGGTTACAGATACGCAGTATTTT. Full variable domain (missing parts from reference TRBV19 and TRBJ2-3): DGGITQSPKYLFRKEGQNVTLSCEQNLNHDAMYWYRQDPGQGLRLIYYSQIVNDFQKGDIAEGYSVSREKKESFPLTVTSAQKNPTAFYLCASSIGPDRVTDTQYFGPGTRLTVL.

In this sample, this clone turned up once. The V gene is TRBV24-1, the J gene TRBJ1-1; 8 bases are shared with TRBD1. From germline, CDR1 is KGHDR and CDR2 SFDVKD. The CDR3 runs 15 residues. V shed 5 bases and J 1 base; nucleotides not matched to a gene: 5. DNA of the CDR3: TGTGCCACCAGTGCAGCGACAGGGGCGAACACTGAAGCTTTCTTT. Protein product: CATSAATGANTEAFF.

This clone was seen at least ten times. J is TRBJ1-3 and V is TRBV9; 7 nucleotides match TRBD1. The germline V gene has CDR1 SGDLS and CDR2 YYNGEE. CDR3 size: 14 residues. The V and J ends lost 4 bases and 4 bases, in that order; junction bases with no gene match: 5. The CDR3 protein is CASSSGGLGNTIYF. CDR3 DNA: TGTGCCAGCAGCTCAGGGGGGTTAGGAAACACCATATATTTT.

V gene TRBV19 combines with J gene TRBJ1-6; 9 positions agree with TRBD1. Looked up from germline, CDR1 is LNHDA and CDR2 is SQIVND (reference sequence). Germline trimming cut 3 bases from V and 7 bases from J; bases unmatched to any gene: 7. The CDR3 spans 16 residues. CDR3: CASSISSGQGNSPLHF. The CDR3 coding sequence is TGTGCCAGTAGTATTTCCTCGGGACAGGGAAATTCACCCCTCCACTTT.

The chain has TRBV30 and TRBJ1-2; possibly TRBD1 for D (5 bases). The CDR3 is made up of 19 amino acids. Germline V lookup: CDR1 GTSNPN, CDR2 SVGIG (reference sequence). Between the trimmed V and J ends, which lost 1 base and 5 bases, there was a span of 29 bases. CDR3 nucleotides: TGTGCCTGGAGTGGTTTCCCTTTTGGAGGGGATGGCGACCGTTATGGCTACACCTTC. As protein: CAWSGFPFGGDGDRYGYTF.

The rearrangement links TRBV5-1 to TRBJ2-1; perhaps TRBD1 as D (7 bases). The germline V gene encodes CDR1 SGHRS and CDR2 YFSETQ. The CDR3 extends over 18 amino acids. V lost 2 bases to trimming and J lost 0 bases, with 18 bases between them. The CDR3 DNA reads TGCGCCAGCAGCTTCAGACGAGGGGGCGGGGTCTCCTACAATGAGCAGTTCTTC. Amino acids: CASSFRRGGGVSYNEQFF.

J is TRBJ2-5 and V is TRBV19; D unresolved. Germline V gives CDR1 LNHDA, CDR2 SQIVND (reference sequence). Trimming stripped 4 bases from V and 5 bases from J, with 2 bases between. The CDR3 has 10 amino acids. CDR3 protein: CASSTETQYF. CDR3 DNA sequence: TGTGCCAGTAGTACGGAGACCCAGTACTTC.

The chain is built from TRBV27 and TRBJ2-1, with 11 bases fitting TRBD2. Unmatched junction bases numbered 6, after V lost 5 bases and J lost 3 bases. The CDR3 is made up of 16 amino acids. CDR1 and CDR2 from the germline V gene are MNHEY and SMNVEV (reference sequence). The CDR3 DNA reads as TGTGCCAGCAGTGCGCGACTAGCGGGAAACTACAATGAGCAGTTCTTC. Translation gives CASSARLAGNYNEQFF.

V gene TRBV15 combines with J gene TRBJ2-7, with D uncertain. V gave up 6 bases and J gave up 1 base, with 10 bases separating them. The CDR3 totals 13 residues. Germline loops: CDR1 LNHNV, CDR2 YYDKDF (reference sequence). The CDR3 region is CATRLGGSYEQYF. DNA of the CDR3: TGTGCCACCAGGTTAGGCGGATCCTACGAGCAGTACTTC.

V usage is TRBV7-6 and J usage is TRBJ2-2; D is perhaps TRBD2 (6 bases). Trimming took 1 base from V and 2 from J, leaving 11 bases between them. The CDR3 has 16 amino acids. The germline CDR1 and CDR2 sequences are SGHVS and FNYEAQ. CDR3 in amino acids: CASSLGAGTNTGELFF. For the CDR3, the DNA is TGTGCCAGCAGCTTAGGGGCGGGGACTAACACCGGGGAGCTGTTTTTT.

V and J are TRBV6-6 and TRBJ2-4; D is unresolved. V lost 6 bases and J 0 bases, leaving 6 bases between the germline ends. Germline V gives CDR1 MNHNY, CDR2 SVGAGI (reference sequence). The CDR3 is 13 residues long. The CDR3 loop reads CASRTLAKNIQYF. CDR3 sequence (DNA): TGTGCCAGCAGGACACTAGCCAAAAACATTCAGTACTTC.

The chain links TRBV6-2 or TRBV6-3 to TRBJ2-1, with D possibly being TRBD1 (6 bases). CDR3 length equals 16 residues. Trimming took 6 bases from V and 4 from J, leaving 19 bases between them. Looked up from germline, CDR1 is MNHEY and CDR2 is SVGEGT. This CDR3 is CASSPGLGHQYNEQFF. The DNA for the CDR3 is TGTGCCAGCAGCCCCGGGTTGGGACACCAGTACAATGAGCAGTTCTTC.

The J gene is TRBJ1-2, the V gene TRBV5-6; 12 bases agree with TRBD1. The CDR3 is 16 residues long. Germline lookup yields CDR1 SGHDT and CDR2 YYEEEE. Germline trimming cut 4 bases from V and 1 base from J; bases unmatched to any gene: 5. The CDR3 sequence: CASSPRDRGRNYGYTF. CDR3 in DNA: TGTGCCAGCAGCCCCCGGGACAGGGGGCGTAACTATGGCTACACCTTC.

The J gene is TRBJ1-6, the V gene TRBV5-1; D is ambiguous. Trimming pared 5 bases from V and 0 bases from J, leaving 18 bases between. Germline CDR1 reads SGHRS; CDR2 reads YFSETQ. The CDR3 consists of 18 residues. The CDR3 DNA is TGCGCCAGCAGGGTAGATGGGCCCTGGGCCTCCTATAATTCACCCCTCCACTTT. It is translated as CASRVDGPWASYNSPLHF.

J is TRBJ2-6 and V is TRBV15; D gene ambiguous. Germline loops: CDR1 LNHNV, CDR2 YYDKDF (reference sequence). CDR3 size: 15 residues. The V end lost 1 base, the J end lost 2 bases, and 6 bases lay between the germline ends. CDR3 sequence (DNA): TGTGCCACCAGCAGAGGAGGAACTGGGGCCAACGTCCTGACTTTC. It specifies CATSRGGTGANVLTF.

The CDR3 coding sequence is TGTGCCAGCACCAAGGGACACAGGTTAACTAATGAAAAACTGTTTTTT. Protein: CASTKGHRLTNEKLFF. The chain uses TRBV11-2 and TRBJ1-4, with TRBD1 as a possible D gene (6 bases). V shed 7 bases and J shed 1 base, with 16 bases lying between them. The V gene's germline CDR1 is SGHAT and CDR2 FQNNGV. The CDR3 extends over 16 amino acids.

The gene calls are TRBV4-1 and TRBJ2-7; 8 bases match TRBD1. V was pared by 3 bases and J by 0 bases, with 4 bases of the junction left unmatched. Germline V gives CDR1 MGHRA, CDR2 YSYEKL. The CDR3 has 15 amino acids. The CDR3 loop reads CASSQTGDRSYEQYF. The CDR3 nucleotides are TGCGCCAGCAGCCAGACAGGGGACCGCTCCTACGAGCAGTACTTC.

This clone turned up a few times. This sequence joins TRBV5-1 and TRBJ2-2; 8 positions match TRBD1. The CDR3 runs 14 residues. With 5 bases clipped from V and 0 bases from J, the junction kept 0 bases outside the gene matches. Germline CDR1 reads SGHRS; CDR2 reads YFSETQ. Written as DNA, the CDR3 is TGCGCCAGCAGGGACAGGGCGAACACCGGGGAGCTGTTTTTT. The encoded protein is CASRDRANTGELFF.